A selection of T cell receptor beta chains follows, all from one sample in a study of T cell repertoires in cytomegalovirus infection. In TCRdb, the reads were re-called with MiXCR into one record per CDR3 protein. Of 510,000 or so distinct CDR3 sequences listed, more than 25% are singletons. The sequenced sample consisted of PBMCs. All receptors derive from a human donor in good health (CMV status not recorded). Some clones in this sample may be carry-over from other donors' samples. The CDR3 runs from the conserved cysteine through the conserved F or W. A D gene is named only where the DNA matches it firmly. Size values are once, few and many counts, or a class for expanded clones, and some rows have none.

size	J	V	D	DNA	CDR3
NA	TRBJ2-3	TRBV5-4	NA	TGTGCCAGCAGCTTGAACAGTCCGGGTACGCAGTATTTT	CASSLNSPGTQYF
few	TRBJ2-5	TRBV27	NA	TGTGCCAGCAGTTTAAAGGGAGGAGGAGAGACCCAGTACTTC	CASSLKGGGETQYF
few	TRBJ1-6	TRBV4-3	NA	TGCGCCAGCAGCCAAGTACGCGATTTCGGCTCACCCCTCCACTTT	CASSQVRDFGSPLHF
NA	TRBJ2-1	TRBV4-1	NA	TGCGCCAGCAGCGTCCGGTTGTTGGATGAGCAGTTCTTC	CASSVRLLDEQFF
many	TRBJ1-2	TRBV7-9	TRBD1	TGTGCCAGCAGCCACCACAGGGGAGACTATGGCTACACCTTC	CASSHHRGDYGYTF
many	TRBJ1-2	TRBV7-9	TRBD1	TGTGCCAGCAGCCCACCGGGACAGGGGTTATCTGGCTACACCTTC	CASSPPGQGLSGYTF
few	TRBJ2-3	TRBV20-1	TRBD2	TGCAGTGCTAGAGAAGGGACTAGCGAAACCCATGGGCAGTATTTT	CSAREGTSETHGQYF
NA	TRBJ2-1	TRBV6-1	NA	TGTGCCAGCAGTCTTGGACAGATGTACAATGAGCAGTTCTTC	CASSLGQMYNEQFF
few	TRBJ1-6	TRBV12-5	NA	TGTGCTAGTGGTACCAATCGACAAGGGCTTAATTCACCCCTCCACTTT	CASGTNRQGLNSPLHF
few	TRBJ2-1	TRBV6-5	TRBD2	TGTGCCAGCAGTAAAACCGTAGCGGGAGCGGCCTACAATGAGCAGTTCTTC	CASSKTVAGAAYNEQFF
NA	TRBJ2-2	TRBV11-2	NA	TGTGCCAGCAGCTTAGAAGTGGGCACCGGGGAGCTGTTTTTT	CASSLEVGTGELFF
NA	TRBJ2-3	TRBV6-2/TRBV6-3	TRBD2	TGTGCCAGCAGGTTAAGACTAGCGGAAGAACCCCGAGGAGATACGCAGTATTTT	CASRLRLAEEPRGDTQYF
few	TRBJ1-2	TRBV12-3/TRBV12-4	TRBD1	TGTGCCAGCAGTCGTAGCCGGGACAGGGGTTGGGGCTACACCTTC	CASSRSRDRGWGYTF
NA	TRBJ2-3	TRBV7-2	TRBD2	TGTGCCAGCAGCACCCGGACTAGCGGGAGGGCCGGCACAGATACGCAGTATTTT	CASSTRTSGRAGTDTQYF
NA	TRBJ2-5	TRBV9	NA	TGTGCCAGCAGCGTAGGAAGCTTAATCGGGCAGACCCAGTACTTC	CASSVGSLIGQTQYF
few	TRBJ2-2	TRBV7-2	NA	TGTGCCAGCAGCTTAGACGTCTTCAACACCGGGGAGCTGTTTTTT	CASSLDVFNTGELFF
NA	TRBJ2-1	TRBV20-1	NA	TGCAGTGCTAGACTACCCAGCACCAATGAGCAGTTCTTC	CSARLPSTNEQFF
few	TRBJ2-6	TRBV5-6	TRBD1	TGTGCCAGCAGCGGATTCCGGGACAGGGGGCGCAGGTCTGGGGCCAACGTCCTGACTTTC	CASSGFRDRGRRSGANVLTF
few	TRBJ2-5	TRBV20-1	TRBD1	TGCAGTGCTGGACAGGGGGCTCTAGGGGAGACCCAGTACTTC	CSAGQGALGETQYF
few	TRBJ2-7	TRBV5-8	NA	TGTGCCAGCAGCTTATGGGGTCAGGGAGGTTCGCGCGAGCAGTACTTC	CASSLWGQGGSREQYF
NA	TRBJ2-1	TRBV20-1	TRBD1	TGCAGTGCTACCGGACAGGAGAGCTCCTACAATGAGCAGTTCTTC	CSATGQESSYNEQFF
few	TRBJ2-1	TRBV7-9	NA	TGTGCCAGCAGCTCCAACAGGAGCTCCTACAATGAGCAGTTCTTC	CASSSNRSSYNEQFF
NA	TRBJ1-1	TRBV6-5	NA	TGTGCCGGCAGTTACTCGAGTGAGGCTGAAGCTTTCTTT	CAGSYSSEAEAFF